This T cell receptor (beta chain) was found in a study of T cells in Graves' hyperthyroidism and ophthalmopathy. Background on the study: Before any treatment, at initial diagnosis, peripheral blood was collected.

Exclusion criteria comprised uncontrolled infection, other autoimmune disease, pregnancy or lactation. Amplified TCR beta CDR3 regions came from RNA transcripts. Researchers ran a first-round RT-PCR on the TCR CDR3 using the HTBI primer set. TCRdb recomputed calls from the multiplex PCR reads with MiXCR, one row per CDR3 protein. The table includes hundreds of thousands of distinct CDR3 sequences, 16% detected once. This clonotype has ten or more counts. Trimming took off 2 bases at V and 0 bases at J, with 22 bases between the two ends. Looked up from germline, CDR1 is SEHNR and CDR2 is FQNEAQ (reference sequence). The CDR3 has 19 residues.

The sample was blood. The receptor was isolated from a young woman with Graves' ophthalmopathy. This sequence joins TRBV7-9 and TRBJ1-1; no firm D call. CDR3 DNA: TGTGCCAGCAGCTTAAAATTGGGCAGGTCGTTGGAGTTGAACACTGAAGCTTTCTTT. Translation gives CASSLKLGRSLELNTEAFF.